This TCR beta chain originates from a study of blood T cell repertoires in COVID-19. The trim removed 5 bases at V and 7 bases at J, leaving 7 bases unmatched. In germline, CDR1 is SGHTA, CDR2 FQGNSA. The CDR3 loop spans 16 amino acids. In the original processing: It was from reference gene primer amplification that nucleated cell counts were estimated. Only in-frame clones appear in the TCRdb table, and some are missing; sequencing was by immunoSEQ multiplex PCR. D and trimming come from the DNA, and the V and J calls and clone size come from that table. The sample shows fewer than 200,000 clones, around four fifths of them seen only once.

The clonotype originates from a woman aged 70-85 years who had recovered from COVID-19. Sequencing was done on a sample of peripheral blood. The gene calls are TRBV7-2 and TRBJ2-1, with 14 bases fitting TRBD2. The CDR3 is CASSRLAGGAKNEQFF. CDR3 sequence (DNA): TGTGCCAGCAGCAGACTAGCGGGAGGGGCGAAAAATGAGCAGTTCTTC.